Listed below are T cell receptor beta chains from one sample, sequenced in a study of T cell repertoires in cytomegalovirus infection. A single record per CDR3 protein comes from TCRdb applying MiXCR to the reads. The sample shows more than 150,000 distinct CDR3 sequences, roughly a fifth of them seen only once. Sequencing used PBMCs. The receptors here all came from a human donor in good health (CMV status not recorded). Some clones in this sample may be carry-over from other donors' samples. The CDR3 runs from the conserved cysteine through the conserved F or W. D genes are given only for firm matches. Clone size is shown for a subset of rows, as once, few, many or a class of expanded clone.

J gene: TRBJ2-6; clone size: few; V gene: TRBV6-4; D gene: .; CDR3 protein: CASSESHSGANVLTF; CDR3 DNA: TGTGCCAGCAGTGAGAGCCATTCTGGGGCCAACGTCCTGACTTTC
J gene: TRBJ2-3; clone size: .; V gene: TRBV9; D gene: .; CDR3 protein: CASSVIGASTDTQYF; CDR3 DNA: TGTGCCAGCAGCGTAATCGGGGCCAGCACAGATACGCAGTATTTT
J gene: TRBJ2-5; clone size: many; V gene: TRBV11-3; D gene: .; CDR3 protein: CASSLGRAETQYF; CDR3 DNA: TGTGCCAGCAGCTTAGGCAGGGCCGAGACCCAGTACTTC
J gene: TRBJ2-2; clone size: few; V gene: TRBV6-6; D gene: TRBD1; CDR3 protein: CASSSIGTATGELFF; CDR3 DNA: TGTGCCAGCAGTTCAATAGGGACAGCCACCGGGGAGCTGTTTTTT
J gene: TRBJ1-4; clone size: many; V gene: TRBV6-5; D gene: TRBD1; CDR3 protein: CASSRIRDRFEKLFF; CDR3 DNA: TGTGCCAGCAGCCGAATCCGGGACAGGTTTGAAAAACTGTTTTTT
J gene: TRBJ2-7; clone size: few; V gene: TRBV29-1; D gene: .; CDR3 protein: CSVLSGISNPVAYEQYF; CDR3 DNA: TGCAGCGTTTTATCAGGGATTTCGAACCCCGTTGCCTACGAGCAGTACTTC
J gene: TRBJ2-7; clone size: few; V gene: TRBV11-3; D gene: TRBD1; CDR3 protein: CASSSSLGTGPYEQYF; CDR3 DNA: TGTGCCAGCAGCTCCTCGCTTGGGACAGGGCCCTACGAGCAGTACTTC
J gene: TRBJ2-1; clone size: few; V gene: TRBV20-1; D gene: TRBD1; CDR3 protein: CSARDTLSGTGSYNEQFF; CDR3 DNA: TGCAGTGCTAGAGATACTCTATCCGGGACAGGCTCCTACAATGAGCAGTTCTTC
J gene: TRBJ2-3; clone size: few; V gene: TRBV10-3; D gene: TRBD2; CDR3 protein: CAISDSGGVQSTDTQYF; CDR3 DNA: TGTGCCATCAGTGACAGCGGGGGTGTTCAAAGCACAGATACGCAGTATTTT
J gene: TRBJ2-5; clone size: .; V gene: TRBV28; D gene: .; CDR3 protein: CASSSSGVRETQYF; CDR3 DNA: .
J gene: TRBJ2-5; clone size: .; V gene: TRBV11-3; D gene: .; CDR3 protein: CASSRLGGDPYF; CDR3 DNA: TGTGCCAGCAGCCGATTAGGTGGGGACCCGTACTTC
J gene: TRBJ1-2; clone size: many; V gene: TRBV7-2; D gene: TRBD1; CDR3 protein: CASSLRAGGGKEYGYTF; CDR3 DNA: TGTGCCAGCAGCTTAAGAGCAGGGGGGGGCAAAGAGTATGGCTACACCTTC
J gene: TRBJ2-1; clone size: .; V gene: TRBV7-2; D gene: TRBD2; CDR3 protein: CASSSPGGEGYNEQFF; CDR3 DNA: TGTGCCAGCAGCTCGCCGGGGGGAGAAGGATACAATGAGCAGTTCTTC
J gene: TRBJ2-7; clone size: .; V gene: TRBV7-6; D gene: .; CDR3 protein: CASSLVYRDRFYEQYF; CDR3 DNA: TGTGCCAGCAGCTTAGTCTACAGGGATAGGTTCTACGAGCAGTACTTC
J gene: TRBJ2-3; clone size: .; V gene: TRBV6-1; D gene: TRBD1; CDR3 protein: CASVNRPGQGTDTQYF; CDR3 DNA: TGTGCCAGCGTTAACCGACCGGGACAGGGTACAGATACGCAGTATTTT
J gene: TRBJ1-1; clone size: few; V gene: TRBV12-3/TRBV12-4; D gene: .; CDR3 protein: CASSFNMNTEAFF; CDR3 DNA: TGTGCCAGCAGTTTTAATATGAACACTGAAGCTTTCTTT
J gene: TRBJ1-1; clone size: .; V gene: TRBV23-1; D gene: .; CDR3 protein: CASLIGGSTEAFF; CDR3 DNA: TGCGCCAGCTTAATAGGCGGGAGCACTGAAGCTTTCTTT
J gene: TRBJ2-1; clone size: many; V gene: TRBV12-3/TRBV12-4; D gene: TRBD1; CDR3 protein: CATRRQGPSSAFF; CDR3 DNA: TGTGCCACCCGAAGACAGGGCCCTAGCTCCGCGTTCTTC
J gene: TRBJ2-1; clone size: .; V gene: TRBV9; D gene: TRBD2; CDR3 protein: CASSVERETYNEQFF; CDR3 DNA: TGTGCCAGCAGCGTTGAGCGGGAGACCTACAATGAGCAGTTCTTC
J gene: TRBJ1-4; clone size: few; V gene: TRBV28; D gene: TRBD1; CDR3 protein: CASSVPGGSEKLFF; CDR3 DNA: TGTGCCAGCAGTGTACCAGGGGGGAGCGAAAAACTGTTTTTT
J gene: TRBJ2-7; clone size: many; V gene: TRBV12-3/TRBV12-4; D gene: TRBD2; CDR3 protein: CASSEREPPYEQYF; CDR3 DNA: TGTGCCAGCAGTGAGCGGGAGCCCCCCTACGAGCAGTACTTC
J gene: TRBJ2-1; clone size: .; V gene: TRBV5-5; D gene: .; CDR3 protein: CASSYTAEGYNEQFF; CDR3 DNA: TGTGCCAGCAGCTACACAGCGGAGGGCTACAATGAGCAGTTCTTC
J gene: TRBJ1-4; clone size: .; V gene: TRBV12-3/TRBV12-4; D gene: .; CDR3 protein: CASSLCTLLTEKLFF; CDR3 DNA: TGTGCCAGCAGTTTATGTACGTTGCTGACTGAAAAACTGTTTTTT
J gene: TRBJ1-3; clone size: .; V gene: TRBV7-2; D gene: TRBD1; CDR3 protein: CASSLSTGTGPGNTIYF; CDR3 DNA: TGTGCCAGCAGCTTATCCACCGGGACAGGGCCGGGAAACACCATATATTTT
J gene: TRBJ2-7; clone size: .; V gene: TRBV12-3/TRBV12-4; D gene: TRBD1; CDR3 protein: CASSLFQGAYEQYF; CDR3 DNA: TGTGCCAGCAGTTTATTCCAGGGGGCCTACGAGCAGTACTTC
J gene: TRBJ2-7; clone size: .; V gene: TRBV7-2; D gene: .; CDR3 protein: CASSLQGIYEQYF; CDR3 DNA: TGTGCCAGCAGCTTGCAGGGGATCTACGAGCAGTACTTC
J gene: TRBJ2-1; clone size: .; V gene: TRBV12-5; D gene: TRBD2; CDR3 protein: CASGLRGRAGWPRNEQFF; CDR3 DNA: TGTGCTAGTGGTTTGAGAGGAAGAGCGGGATGGCCACGGAATGAGCAGTTCTTC
J gene: TRBJ1-2; clone size: many; V gene: TRBV4-2; D gene: TRBD1; CDR3 protein: CASSQDRTGDNYGYTF; CDR3 DNA: TGTGCCAGCAGCCAAGATAGGACAGGGGATAACTATGGCTACACCTTC
J gene: TRBJ2-7; clone size: .; V gene: TRBV28; D gene: .; CDR3 protein: CASSSPPTYEQYF; CDR3 DNA: TGTGCCAGCAGTTCCCCCCCGACCTACGAGCAGTACTTC
J gene: TRBJ1-6; clone size: few; V gene: TRBV12-3/TRBV12-4; D gene: .; CDR3 protein: CASSLLGPPNSPLHF; CDR3 DNA: TGTGCCAGCAGTTTGTTGGGCCCACCTAATTCACCCCTCCACTTT
J gene: TRBJ1-5; clone size: many; V gene: TRBV11-2; D gene: TRBD1; CDR3 protein: CASSLGGTGGNQPQHF; CDR3 DNA: TGTGCCAGCAGCTTAGGGGGGACAGGGGGGAATCAGCCCCAGCATTTT
J gene: TRBJ1-2; clone size: many; V gene: TRBV3-1; D gene: TRBD1; CDR3 protein: CASSPRQGYGYTF; CDR3 DNA: TGTGCCAGCAGCCCAAGACAGGGCTATGGCTACACCTTC
J gene: TRBJ1-2; clone size: .; V gene: TRBV4-1; D gene: .; CDR3 protein: CASSPSRGAFYGYTF; CDR3 DNA: TGCGCCAGCAGCCCCTCCCGGGGGGCCTTCTATGGCTACACCTTC
J gene: TRBJ2-1; clone size: .; V gene: TRBV5-6; D gene: .; CDR3 protein: CASSLASRQPNEQFF; CDR3 DNA: TGTGCCAGCAGCTTGGCGTCGAGACAGCCAAATGAGCAGTTCTTC
J gene: TRBJ1-5; clone size: few; V gene: TRBV15; D gene: TRBD1; CDR3 protein: CATSTDREGLNQPQHF; CDR3 DNA: TGTGCCACCAGCACGGACAGGGAGGGACTCAATCAGCCCCAGCATTTT
J gene: TRBJ2-2; clone size: few; V gene: TRBV7-4; D gene: .; CDR3 protein: CASSQTSRGELFF; CDR3 DNA: TGTGCCAGCAGCCAAACCAGTCGCGGGGAGCTGTTTTTT
J gene: TRBJ2-7; clone size: .; V gene: TRBV28; D gene: .; CDR3 protein: CASTTGRYEQYF; CDR3 DNA: TGTGCCAGCACCACGGGACGGTATGAGCAGTACTTC
J gene: TRBJ2-4; clone size: many; V gene: TRBV7-8; D gene: .; CDR3 protein: CASSLARGFKNIQYF; CDR3 DNA: TGTGCCAGCAGCTTAGCAAGGGGGTTCAAAAACATTCAGTACTTC
J gene: TRBJ2-2; clone size: .; V gene: TRBV4-1; D gene: .; CDR3 protein: CASSQDPRSTGELFF; CDR3 DNA: TGTGCCAGCAGCCAAGATCCTCGTTCCACCGGGGAGCTGTTTTTT
J gene: TRBJ2-5; clone size: many; V gene: TRBV11-2; D gene: .; CDR3 protein: CASTPGETQYF; CDR3 DNA: TGTGCCAGCACCCCGGGCGAGACCCAGTACTTC
J gene: TRBJ2-3; clone size: many; V gene: TRBV7-8; D gene: TRBD2; CDR3 protein: CASSSRTSGGDTQYF; CDR3 DNA: TGTGCCAGCAGCTCCCGGACTAGCGGGGGGGATACGCAGTATTTT
J gene: TRBJ2-6; clone size: many; V gene: TRBV7-2; D gene: .; CDR3 protein: CASSARDVLWANVLTF; CDR3 DNA: TGTGCCAGCAGCGCCCGGGACGTTCTCTGGGCCAACGTCCTGACTTTC
J gene: TRBJ2-7; clone size: few; V gene: TRBV12-3/TRBV12-4; D gene: .; CDR3 protein: CASSRTRDEQYF; CDR3 DNA: TGTGCCAGCAGCCGAACCAGGGACGAGCAGTACTTC
J gene: TRBJ2-1; clone size: few; V gene: TRBV11-3; D gene: .; CDR3 protein: CASSLDRVDGYNEQFF; CDR3 DNA: TGTGCCAGCAGCTTAGATCGGGTCGACGGTTACAATGAGCAGTTCTTC
J gene: TRBJ2-1; clone size: many; V gene: TRBV6-2/TRBV6-3; D gene: .; CDR3 protein: CASSVIGSYNEQFF; CDR3 DNA: TGTGCCAGCAGCGTCATAGGGTCCTACAATGAGCAGTTCTTC
J gene: TRBJ1-4; clone size: .; V gene: TRBV3-1; D gene: .; CDR3 protein: CASSQARGLFF; CDR3 DNA: TGTGCCAGCAGCCAAGCGCGTGGACTGTTTTTT
J gene: TRBJ2-3; clone size: many; V gene: TRBV11-2; D gene: .; CDR3 protein: CASSLAPGSGTDTQYF; CDR3 DNA: TGTGCCAGCAGCTTAGCTCCGGGGTCAGGAACAGATACGCAGTATTTT
J gene: TRBJ2-1; clone size: .; V gene: TRBV11-2; D gene: .; CDR3 protein: CASSSTESSYNEQFF; CDR3 DNA: TGTGCCAGCAGTTCGACAGAAAGCTCCTACAATGAGCAGTTCTTC
J gene: TRBJ1-2; clone size: .; V gene: TRBV7-2; D gene: .; CDR3 protein: CASSQFRGSDGYTF; CDR3 DNA: TGTGCCAGCAGCCAGTTCCGGGGATCGGATGGCTACACCTTC
J gene: TRBJ2-7; clone size: .; V gene: TRBV18; D gene: .; CDR3 protein: CASSPSPIVNEQYF; CDR3 DNA: TGTGCCAGCTCACCAAGTCCCATTGTTAACGAGCAGTACTTC
J gene: TRBJ1-5; clone size: few; V gene: TRBV2; D gene: TRBD1; CDR3 protein: CASSGGQGYNQPQHF; CDR3 DNA: TGTGCCAGCAGTGGGGGACAGGGCTACAATCAGCCCCAGCATTTT
J gene: TRBJ2-7; clone size: few; V gene: TRBV10-2; D gene: TRBD2; CDR3 protein: CASSESGGSGMAYEQYF; CDR3 DNA: TGCGCCAGCAGTGAGTCAGGAGGTAGCGGGATGGCCTACGAGCAGTACTTC